This TCR beta chain originates from a study of OX40 agonist ivuxolimab in advanced cancers. Study context: Earlier treatment with anti-PD-1, anti-PD-L1 or anti-CTLA-4 was permitted, and roughly 42% had received some. Partial responses were achieved by three patients: one hepatocellular carcinoma, two cutaneous melanoma. Study outcomes and limitations: Fewer expanded clones were found on average in CD4+ than in CD8+ T cells. The authors did not determine the antigen specificity of the expanded peripheral T cells.

Generated by immunoSEQ multiplex PCR, the TCRdb table keeps only in-frame clones and is missing some. The sample includes tens of thousands of clones, approximately 89% of them seen just once. Note on this clone: Its antigen is currently unknown.

The V gene's germline CDR1 is SGHRS and CDR2 YFSETQ. There are 14 residues in the CDR3. Between the trimmed V and J ends, which lost 1 base and 6 bases, there was a span of 12 bases. This specimen was CD4+ or CD8+ T cells sorted from blood, taken in a trial of the OX40 agonist ivuxolimab. The chain combines TRBV5-1 with TRBJ2-3; D might be TRBD1 (6 bases). This TCR was recovered from an adult with an advanced solid tumor such as melanoma, head and neck, liver or kidney cancer. The CDR3 bases are TGCGCCAGCAGCTTGTCGGCAGGGGTGGATACGCAGTATTTT. It yields the protein CASSLSAGVDTQYF.